This is a list of T cell receptor beta chains from one sample in a study of chemoradiotherapy in HPV16-positive cancers. Assay: immunoSEQ multiplex PCR; the TCRdb copy retains only in-frame clones and omits some. The table has 4,000 to 6,000 clones, 60% to 85% seen once; the top ten hold 4.5% to 5%. Specimen: tumor tissue, collected from a patient who underwent chemoradiotherapy. These receptors were obtained from a human donor with HPV-associated anogenital cancer. Both conserved end residues are part of each CDR3. Each record gives: CDR3 DNA, CDR3 protein, clone size, J gene, D gene, V gene. The D gene is left open where the match is weak. Rows give clone size only sometimes, using once, few, many, or a class for an expanded clone.

cdr3_nt: TGTGCCAGCAGCGCCGGTAGCGGGGGGGGTCAAGAGACCCAGTACTTC; cdr3_aa: CASSAGSGGGQETQYF; clone_size: .; j_call: TRBJ2-5; d_call: TRBD2; v_call: TRBV9
cdr3_nt: TGTGCCAGCAGTACTACAGGGACAGGCCACGAGCAGTACTTC; cdr3_aa: CASSTTGTGHEQYF; clone_size: few; j_call: TRBJ2-7; d_call: TRBD1; v_call: TRBV2
cdr3_nt: TGTGCCAGCAGCATACAGGGGGTTCTATCAGATACGCAGTATTTT; cdr3_aa: CASSIQGVLSDTQYF; clone_size: .; j_call: TRBJ2-3; d_call: TRBD1; v_call: TRBV9
cdr3_nt: TGTGCCAGCAGCTTGACGGACATTAGCTCCTACAATGAGCAGTTCTTC; cdr3_aa: CASSLTDISSYNEQFF; clone_size: once; j_call: TRBJ2-1; d_call: .; v_call: TRBV5-5
cdr3_nt: TGTGCCAGCAGCTTGCCTAGCGGCAGCACAGATACGCAGTATTTT; cdr3_aa: CASSLPSGSTDTQYF; clone_size: .; j_call: TRBJ2-3; d_call: TRBD2; v_call: TRBV5-5
cdr3_nt: TGTGCCAGCAGCCAAAGACCAGAGAACACTGAAGCTTTCTTT; cdr3_aa: CASSQRPENTEAFF; clone_size: once; j_call: TRBJ1-1; d_call: .; v_call: TRBV4-2
cdr3_nt: TGTGCCAGCAGTGAAGCCCCGGGAGGCGGTCTGTGGGAGCAGTACTTC; cdr3_aa: CASSEAPGGGLWEQYF; clone_size: .; j_call: TRBJ2-7; d_call: TRBD2; v_call: TRBV6-1
cdr3_nt: TGTGCCAGCTCACACCGGGACCTCGCGAACACCGGGGAGCTGTTTTTT; cdr3_aa: CASSHRDLANTGELFF; clone_size: .; j_call: TRBJ2-2; d_call: .; v_call: TRBV18
cdr3_nt: TGTGCCAGCTCACTACGTTCGGGACACATAAACTATGGCTACACCTTC; cdr3_aa: CASSLRSGHINYGYTF; clone_size: .; j_call: TRBJ1-2; d_call: .; v_call: TRBV18
cdr3_nt: TGTGCCAGCACGACAGGGACTGAAAAACTGTTTTTT; cdr3_aa: CASTTGTEKLFF; clone_size: .; j_call: TRBJ1-4; d_call: TRBD1; v_call: TRBV6-5
cdr3_nt: TGTGCCAGCAGTGAATTCAAACAAGGGGGCACTGAAGCTTTCTTT; cdr3_aa: CASSEFKQGGTEAFF; clone_size: .; j_call: TRBJ1-1; d_call: .; v_call: TRBV25-1
cdr3_nt: TGTGCCAGCAGCAAAGGAGCTAGCAAGGTTGAGCAGTTCTTC; cdr3_aa: CASSKGASKVEQFF; clone_size: .; j_call: TRBJ2-1; d_call: .; v_call: TRBV21-1
cdr3_nt: TGCGCCAGTCGGGACAGGAGGGGAGATACGCAGTATTTT; cdr3_aa: CASRDRRGDTQYF; clone_size: .; j_call: TRBJ2-3; d_call: TRBD1; v_call: TRBV5-1
cdr3_nt: TGTGCCAGCAGAACAACCCTCTACGAGCAGTACTTC; cdr3_aa: CASRTTLYEQYF; clone_size: once; j_call: TRBJ2-7; d_call: .; v_call: TRBV6-6
cdr3_nt: TGCGCCAGCAGCTTGGGACAGTACAATGAGCAGTTCTTC; cdr3_aa: CASSLGQYNEQFF; clone_size: .; j_call: TRBJ2-1; d_call: .; v_call: TRBV5-1
cdr3_nt: TGTGCCAGCGCGGGAAACACCATATATTTT; cdr3_aa: CASAGNTIYF; clone_size: .; j_call: TRBJ1-3; d_call: .; v_call: TRBV25-1